This T cell receptor (beta chain) was recovered during a study of OX40 agonist ivuxolimab in advanced cancers. About this clone itself: Its antigen is not identified. In the same sample, other DNA sequences code for this CDR3.

Study observations and caveats: Among the lowest levels of clonal expansion were found in partial responders at 0.1-3.0 mg/kg.

Using immunoSEQ multiplex PCR, the repertoire was profiled, and TCRdb retains in-frame clones only, with some absent. The sample consists of about 83,000 clones, roughly 84% of them appearing once. The sequencing used CD4+ or CD8+ T cells sorted from blood, collected in a trial of the OX40 agonist ivuxolimab. The sequence was obtained from an adult with an advanced solid tumor such as melanoma, head and neck, liver or kidney cancer.

In DNA form, the CDR3 reads TGTGCCAGCAGGCTCAGTCTACAAGAGACCCAGTACTTC. Amino acids: CASRLSLQETQYF. The chain combines TRBV6-5 with TRBJ2-5; D unclear. The CDR3 runs 13 residues. The ends were cut back, 6 bases at V and 2 bases at J, with 10 bases in the middle. Germline V gene lookup returns CDR1 MNHEY and CDR2 SVGAGI.